This section outlines one T cell receptor (beta chain) sequence together with its context. The sample is drawn from a study of T cell responses to AZD1222 COVID-19 vaccine. Data came from immunoSEQ multiplex PCR; TCRdb stores just in-frame clones and leaves some out. This sample has approximately 130,000 clones; around 89% occur once, and the top ten carry approximately 8.8%. It was second doses at about 4 or about 12 weeks that were pooled. Trimming removed 4 bases from V and 5 bases from J; junction bases left unmatched: 9. CDR3 length equals 14 residues. Germline V CDR1 and CDR2: SGDLS, YYNGEE. This rearrangement joins TRBV9 to TRBJ2-7; 7 bases are a match to TRBD2. This sequence originates from an adult who received the AZD1222 COVID-19 vaccine. Sequencing was performed on peripheral blood, taken 28 days after the second AZD1222 dose. CDR3 coding DNA: TGTGCCAGCAGCCGTTGGGAGGGCATCGACGAGCAGTACTTC. This gives the protein CASSRWEGIDEQYF.